This T cell receptor beta chain was sequenced during a study of blood T cell repertoires in COVID-19. The overall study: In each case, the material was cDNA or gDNA derived from T cells, B-cell-depleted T cells, or PBMCs.

This clone was detected only a few times. In the original processing: Amplifying reference gene primers gave estimates of nucleated cell counts. TCRdb's copy holds only in-frame clones and misses some; the assay was immunoSEQ multiplex PCR. V and J calls plus clone size are reproduced from that table; the DNA served to infer D and trimming. This sample has about 190,000 clones, with 70% to 80% found just once. The sample was peripheral blood. The TCR sequence derives from a woman in her forties or fifties with acute or convalescent COVID-19.

The CDR3 here is CASSSTRDRGYEQYF. CDR3 DNA sequence: TGTGCCAGCAGTTCTACCCGGGACAGGGGCTACGAGCAGTACTTC. The rearrangement joins TRBV6-5 to TRBJ2-7; 10 positions agree with TRBD1. Germline values: CDR1 MNHEY, CDR2 SVGAGI. After removal of 4 bases from V and 3 bases from J, the junction contained 6 bases not matched to a gene. The CDR3 sequence is 15 residues long.